This T cell receptor beta chain is drawn from a study of shared clonotypes between healthy human individuals. This clone was observed a single time. In the original analysis: ImmunoSEQ sequences covered only the junction and lacked quality scores; filtering therefore differed. TCRdb's copy holds only in-frame clones and misses some; the assay was immunoSEQ multiplex PCR. The DNA gave D and trimming, while V, J and clone size come from that table. The table records 400,000 to 600,000 clones, roughly 80% of them present only once. The receptor was derived from a woman aged 40-49 years in good health. Some clones in this sample may be carry-over from other donors' samples. The specimen sequenced was PBMCs.

CDR3 protein: CASSGVGTDTQYF. CDR3 bases: TGTGCCAGCTCAGGGGTAGGGACAGATACGCAGTATTTT. This chain connects TRBV6-1 to TRBJ2-3; possible D gene TRBD1, 6 bases. Germline V gene sequence: CDR1 MNHNS, CDR2 SASEGT. V was shortened by 8 bases and J by 3 bases, with 12 bases between the two germline ends. The CDR3 is made up of 13 amino acids.